Given below is one TCR beta chain in context. From RNA, the CDR3 regions of TCR beta chains were amplified and sequenced. A first-round RT-PCR used HTBI primers, followed by a second-round multiplex PCR. TCRdb re-analysed the multiplex PCR reads in MiXCR, keeping a single row per CDR3 protein. Found here are about 1.1 million distinct CDR3 sequences, roughly two fifths of them singletons; the top ten hold over 8.5%. CDR3 length: 16 residues. Germline assignment: CDR1 KGHDR and CDR2 SFDVKD. Unmatched junction bases numbered 9, after V lost 2 bases and J lost 8 bases. The data originate from a study of Graves' ophthalmopathy and Graves' hyperthyroidism.

Sample: peripheral blood or thyroid tissue (not recorded which). The TCR originated in an adult man with Graves' hyperthyroidism. The V gene is TRBV24-1, the J gene TRBJ2-1, with 9 nucleotides matching TRBD2. Here the CDR3 DNA reads TGTGCCACCAGTGATTGGAATAGCGGGAGTCTTGATGAGCAGTTCTTC. Residues: CATSDWNSGSLDEQFF.